Following are 21 T cell receptor beta chains from one sample sequenced in a study of cytomegalovirus exposure and HLA in healthy donors. Assay: immunoSEQ multiplex PCR; the TCRdb copy retains only in-frame clones and omits some. The sample consists of around 150,000 clones, about 90% of them appearing once. The sample taken for sequencing was PBMCs. These receptors were collected from a woman in her thirties in good health and CMV-seronegative.

The chain uses TRBV11-2 and TRBJ2-3, with 10 nucleotides matching TRBD2. The V segment lost 5 bases and the J segment 2 bases; nucleotides outside the gene matches: 4. The CDR3 totals 15 residues. Germline V gives CDR1 SGHAT, CDR2 FQNNGV. CDR3 amino acids: CASSPGTSVTDTQYF. The CDR3 bases are TGTGCCAGCAGCCCCGGGACTAGCGTCACAGATACGCAGTATTTT.

CDR3 DNA: TGTGCCAGCAGCAAAGGGACAGGGGAGGCTAACTATGGCTACACCTTC. This encodes CASSKGTGEANYGYTF. The genes are TRBV5-6 and TRBJ1-2, with 10 bases identical to TRBD1. Trimming at V came to 4 bases and at J to 0 bases, leaving 6 bases not matched to a gene. CDR1 is SGHDT and CDR2 is YYEEEE in the germline V gene. The CDR3 length is 16 residues.

This chain links TRBV20-1 with TRBJ1-1; D not certain. The V gene lost 3 bases and the J gene lost 6 bases, with 8 bases spanning the gap. CDR3 size: 11 residues. The germline V gene encodes CDR1 DFQATT and CDR2 SNEGSKA (reference sequence). CDR3 in amino acids: CSASVFAEAFF. The DNA for the CDR3 is TGCAGTGCTAGTGTTTTTGCTGAAGCTTTCTTT.

The V gene is TRBV7-3, the J gene TRBJ2-1, with 9 bases identical to TRBD2. This CDR3 spans 15 amino acids. With V trimmed by 2 bases and J by 4 bases, 3 bases remained unmatched. In germline, CDR1 is SGHTA, CDR2 FQGTGA. CDR3 protein: CASSLYSGGYNEQFF. DNA of the CDR3: TGTGCCAGCAGCTTATACAGCGGGGGGTACAATGAGCAGTTCTTC.

The chain employs TRBV19 and TRBJ1-1, with no clear D. The ends were cut back, 1 base at V and 5 bases at J, with 11 bases in the middle. Germline CDR1 LNHDA, CDR2 SQIVND (reference sequence). The CDR3 consists of 14 residues. The chain's CDR3 is CASSIGNLGTEAFF. As DNA, the CDR3 is TGTGCCAGTAGTATAGGGAACTTGGGAACTGAAGCTTTCTTT. The complete variable domain, with remaining parts taken from reference TRBV19 and TRBJ1-1, reads DGGITQSPKYLFRKEGQNVTLSCEQNLNHDAMYWYRQDPGQGLRLIYYSQIVNDFQKGDIAEGYSVSREKKESFPLTVTSAQKNPTAFYLCASSIGNLGTEAFFGQGTRLTVV.

This rearrangement joins TRBV28 to TRBJ1-2, with 10 bases fitting TRBD1. V lost 7 bases to trimming and J lost 5 bases; unmatched junction nucleotides: 13. CDR3 length: 16 residues. Germline V lookup: CDR1 MDHEN, CDR2 SYDVKM. The CDR3 loop is CASTRDRGSVRYGYTF. The CDR3 DNA reads TGTGCCAGCACCCGGGACAGGGGAAGCGTTAGATATGGCTACACCTTC.

In this sample, this clone turned up once. The V gene is TRBV19, the J gene TRBJ2-6; no clear D gene. V gave up 4 bases and J gave up 0 bases, with 7 bases separating them. The CDR3 sequence is 15 residues long. The germline gives CDR1 LNHDA, CDR2 SQIVND (reference sequence). For the CDR3, the DNA is TGTGCCAGTAGTAAAAGGATCTCTGGGGCCAACGTCCTGACTTTC. This sequence encodes CASSKRISGANVLTF.

This clone was detected only once. The chain uses TRBV5-4 and TRBJ2-7; TRBD1 aligns across 11 bases. The V segment lost 2 bases and the J segment 6 bases; nucleotides outside the gene matches: 4. CDR1 SGHNT and CDR2 YYREEE come from the germline V gene (reference sequence). The length of the CDR3 is 14 residues. Written as DNA, the CDR3 is TGTGCCAGCAGCTTTCCGGGACAGGGGGTCGAGCAGTACTTC. Its protein product is CASSFPGQGVEQYF.

The rearrangement joins TRBV7-8 to TRBJ2-7; the match to TRBD2 covers 8 bases. There are 19 residues in the CDR3. Germline V gene sequence: CDR1 SGHVS, CDR2 FQNEAQ. Trimming cost V 2 bases and J 0 bases; bases outside gene matches: 15. The CDR3 nucleotides are TGTGCCAGCAGCTTACCCCTCGGGTGGAGGAGCGGGAGCTCCTACGAGCAGTACTTC. Translated, it gives CASSLPLGWRSGSSYEQYF.

The chain has TRBV7-2 and TRBJ1-1; D not resolved. Trimming cost V 2 bases and J 0 bases, with 10 bases left between them. The CDR3 contains 15 residues. Germline V lookup: CDR1 SGHTA, CDR2 FQGNSA. CDR3 region: CASSLTSEMNTEAFF. CDR3 nucleotide sequence: TGTGCCAGCAGCTTAACTTCAGAAATGAACACTGAAGCTTTCTTT.

This rearrangement joins TRBV29-1 to TRBJ2-1, with a tentative D call TRBD2 (5 bases). The CDR3 runs 13 residues. CDR1 and CDR2 (germline): SQVTM, ANQGSEA. The CDR3 DNA is TGCGGCAGTCAGAGGGCCGCCTACAATGAGCAGTTCTTC. It codes for CGSQRAAYNEQFF.

This chain links TRBV4-1 with TRBJ2-7, with D unclear. Trimming removed 0 bases at V and 2 bases at J, with 5 bases between. CDR3 length: 13 amino acids. Per the germline V gene, CDR1 is MGHRA and CDR2 is YSYEKL. As DNA, the CDR3 is TGCGCCAGCAGCCAAGAACCAGCCTACGAGCAGTACTTC. This encodes CASSQEPAYEQYF.

V usage is TRBV4-3 and J usage is TRBJ2-7, with D perhaps matching TRBD2 (6 bases). The CDR3 extends over 13 amino acids. Germline CDR1 LGHNA, CDR2 YSLEER. Between the trimmed V and J ends, which lost 0 bases and 9 bases, there was a span of 12 bases. This chain's CDR3 is CASSQDSGFRQYF. The CDR3 bases are TGCGCCAGCAGCCAAGATAGCGGTTTTAGGCAGTACTTC.

The sample holds a few counts of this clone. The V call is TRBV7-9, the J call TRBJ1-1; the D gene is possibly TRBD1 (5 bases). V lost 1 base to trimming and J lost 3 bases, with 9 bases between them. The CDR3 length is 14 residues. CDR1 is SEHNR, CDR2 FQNEAQ, per germline (reference sequence). For the CDR3, the DNA is TGTGCCAGCAGCTTAGTTCTGGGGGACACTGAAGCTTTCTTT. Residues: CASSLVLGDTEAFF.

J is TRBJ1-3 and V is TRBV19; D gene uncertain. This CDR3 comprises 14 residues. Germline CDR1 reads LNHDA; CDR2 reads SQIVND (reference sequence). Deletions cut 3 bases from V and 4 bases from J, with 10 bases between. CDR3 DNA sequence: TGTGCCAGTAGTATTTCAACCGAAGGAAACACCATATATTTT. It is translated as CASSISTEGNTIYF.

This CDR3 reads CASSFRQGGDTQYF. Here the CDR3 DNA reads TGCGCCAGCAGCTTCCGGCAGGGGGGAGATACGCAGTATTTT. The rearrangement links TRBV5-1 to TRBJ2-3, with a tentative D call TRBD1 (7 bases). V was clipped by 2 bases and J by 5 bases, with 12 bases between them. CDR1 and CDR2 (germline): SGHRS, YFSETQ. This CDR3 region has 14 residues.

The rearrangement links TRBV6-6 to TRBJ2-3; 12 bases agree with TRBD2. Germline CDR1 is MNHNY and CDR2 is SVGAGI (reference sequence). With 6 bases clipped from V and 2 bases from J, the junction kept 6 bases outside the gene matches. The CDR3 has 16 residues. The CDR3 bases are TGTGCCAGCAGACTAGCGGGGGGCGTAACCACAGATACGCAGTATTTT. Protein sequence: CASRLAGGVTTDTQYF.

The rearrangement uses TRBV6-4 and TRBJ2-1; 9 bases align to TRBD1. CDR3 length: 15 amino acids. Germline values: CDR1 MRHNA, CDR2 SNTAGT. Trimming at V came to 0 bases and at J to 3 bases, leaving 0 bases not matched to a gene. CDR3 DNA: TGTGCCAGCAGTGACTCGACAGGGGGCTACAATGAGCAGTTCTTC. This sequence encodes CASSDSTGGYNEQFF.

In its sample, this clone was seen once. This chain uses TRBV4-1 with TRBJ1-1; D may be TRBD1 (6 bases). Trimming took 0 bases from V and 4 from J, leaving 24 bases between them. The CDR3 spans 19 residues. Germline CDR1 is MGHRA and CDR2 is YSYEKL. CDR3 bases: TGCGCCAGCAGCCAAGATGAGTGGCTCGGGGGCGAAGGGGGCACTGAAGCTTTCTTT. Residues: CASSQDEWLGGEGGTEAFF.

The CDR3 is CASNPQGMSNQPQHF. The CDR3 DNA is TGTGCCAGCAACCCACAGGGAATGAGCAATCAGCCCCAGCATTTT. V and J are TRBV6-1 and TRBJ1-5, with D perhaps matching TRBD1 (6 bases). CDR3 length equals 15 residues. Germline loops: CDR1 MNHNS, CDR2 SASEGT. Trimming cost V 7 bases and J 1 base, with 14 bases left between them.

V is TRBV5-1 and J is TRBJ2-5; 10 bases agree with TRBD1. CDR3 length: 15 amino acids. Trimming took 2 bases from V and 7 from J; bases not matched to a gene: 8. Per the germline V gene, CDR1 is SGHRS and CDR2 is YFSETQ. The CDR3 reads CASSLGTGDPGTQYF. The CDR3 DNA follows: TGCGCCAGCAGCTTAGGGACAGGGGATCCGGGGACCCAGTACTTC.